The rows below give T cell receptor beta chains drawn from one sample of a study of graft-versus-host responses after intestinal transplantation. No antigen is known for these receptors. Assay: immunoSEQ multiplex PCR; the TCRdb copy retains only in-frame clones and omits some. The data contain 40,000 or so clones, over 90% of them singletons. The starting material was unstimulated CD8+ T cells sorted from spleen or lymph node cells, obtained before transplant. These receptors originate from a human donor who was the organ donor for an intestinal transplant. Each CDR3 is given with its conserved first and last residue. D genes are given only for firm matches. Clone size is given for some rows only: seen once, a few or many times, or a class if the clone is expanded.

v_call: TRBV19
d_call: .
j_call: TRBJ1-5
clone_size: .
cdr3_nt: TGTGCCAGTAGTATCATGGGGTCGGATCAGCCCCAGCATTTT
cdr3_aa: CASSIMGSDQPQHF

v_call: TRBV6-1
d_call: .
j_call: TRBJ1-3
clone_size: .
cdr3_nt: TGTGCCAGCAGTGGGGCAGGCTCTGGAAACACCATATATTTT
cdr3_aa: CASSGAGSGNTIYF

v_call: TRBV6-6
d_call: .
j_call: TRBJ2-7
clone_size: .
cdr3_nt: TGTGCCAGCAGTTACTCGAGACAGGATGGCGGCGAGCAGTACTTC
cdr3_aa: CASSYSRQDGGEQYF

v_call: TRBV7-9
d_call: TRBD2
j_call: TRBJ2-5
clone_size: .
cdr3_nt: TGTGCCAGCAGCTTGGGACTAGCGGGGCCCGGTCAAGAGACCCAGTACTTC
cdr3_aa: CASSLGLAGPGQETQYF

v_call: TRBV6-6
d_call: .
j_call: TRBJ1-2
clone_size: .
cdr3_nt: TGTGCCAGCAGCCCGTATTCACAGGGCCGCTATGGCTACACCTTC
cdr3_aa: CASSPYSQGRYGYTF

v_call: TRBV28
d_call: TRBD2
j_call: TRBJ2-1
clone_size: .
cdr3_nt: TGTGCCAGCAGCCCCCTAGCGGGCTCCTACAATGAGCAGTTCTTC
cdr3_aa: CASSPLAGSYNEQFF

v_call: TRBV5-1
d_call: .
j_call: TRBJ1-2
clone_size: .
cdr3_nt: TGCGCCAGCGGAAGGAAGTGGAATCACTACACCTTC
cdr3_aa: CASGRKWNHYTF

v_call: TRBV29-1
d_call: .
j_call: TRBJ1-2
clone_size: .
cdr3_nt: TGCAGCGTTGAAATGGGACACGACTATGGCTACACCTTC
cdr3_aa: CSVEMGHDYGYTF

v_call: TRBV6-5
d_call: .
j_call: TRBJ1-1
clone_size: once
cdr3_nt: TGTGCCAGCAGTTCCTTTGAGAACACTGAAGCTTTCTTT
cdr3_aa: CASSSFENTEAFF

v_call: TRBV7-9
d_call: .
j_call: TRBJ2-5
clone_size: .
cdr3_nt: TGTGCCAGCAGCTTAGGGTCAGGGTGGCAAGAGACCCAGTACTTC
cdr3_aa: CASSLGSGWQETQYF

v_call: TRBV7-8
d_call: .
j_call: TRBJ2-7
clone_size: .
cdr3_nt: TGTGCCAGCAGGCCAGAGGCTAGCCCGACCTACGAGCAGTACTTC
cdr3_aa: CASRPEASPTYEQYF

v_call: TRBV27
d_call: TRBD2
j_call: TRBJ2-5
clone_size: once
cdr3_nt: TGTGCCAGCAGTAGAAGTGGGCTAGCGGGAGGGGGTGTGAGAGAGACCCAGTACTTC
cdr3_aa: CASSRSGLAGGGVRETQYF

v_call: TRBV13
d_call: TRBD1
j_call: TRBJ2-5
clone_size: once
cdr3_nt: TGTGCCAGCAGCTTAGTAGGACAGGGGGATATGGAGACCCAGTACTTC
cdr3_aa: CASSLVGQGDMETQYF

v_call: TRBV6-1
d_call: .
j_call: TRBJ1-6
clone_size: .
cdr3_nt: TGTGCCAGCAGTGTTCGGACAGAGGATAATTCACCCCTCCACTTT
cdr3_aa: CASSVRTEDNSPLHF

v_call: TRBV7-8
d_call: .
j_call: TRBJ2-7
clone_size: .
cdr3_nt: TGTGCCAGCAGCGTAGAAGAAACCTACGAGCAGTACTTC
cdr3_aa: CASSVEETYEQYF

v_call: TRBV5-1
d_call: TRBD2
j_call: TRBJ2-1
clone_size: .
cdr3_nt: TGCGCCAGCAGCTTGGAGGCCGCGGGAGGTCGGGACAATGAGCAGTTCTTC
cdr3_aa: CASSLEAAGGRDNEQFF

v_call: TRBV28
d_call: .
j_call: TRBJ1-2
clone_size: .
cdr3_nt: TGTGCCAGCAGTTTATGGTGGGATGGCTACACCTTC
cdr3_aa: CASSLWWDGYTF

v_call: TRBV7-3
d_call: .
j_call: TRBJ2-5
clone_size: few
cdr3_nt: TGTGCCAGCAGCTTAACAGGCGGGGAGACCCAGTACTTC
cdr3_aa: CASSLTGGETQYF

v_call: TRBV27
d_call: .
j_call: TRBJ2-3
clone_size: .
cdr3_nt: TGTGCCAGCAGTACTCTAGCGCGTAACACAGATACGCAGTATTTT
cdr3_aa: CASSTLARNTDTQYF

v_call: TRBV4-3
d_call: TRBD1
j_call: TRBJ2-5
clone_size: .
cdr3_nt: TGCGCCAGCAGCTCGGGGACAGCTCAAGAGACCCAGTACTTC
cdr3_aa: CASSSGTAQETQYF

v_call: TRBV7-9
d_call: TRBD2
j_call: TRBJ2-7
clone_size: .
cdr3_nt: TGTGCCAGCAGCATACTAGCGGGAGGGCCGGACGAGCAGTACTTC
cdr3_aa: CASSILAGGPDEQYF

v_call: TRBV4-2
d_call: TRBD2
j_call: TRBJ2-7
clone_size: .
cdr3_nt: TGTGCCAGCAGCCAAGAGCTAGCGGGAGTAGGCGAGCAGTACTTC
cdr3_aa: CASSQELAGVGEQYF

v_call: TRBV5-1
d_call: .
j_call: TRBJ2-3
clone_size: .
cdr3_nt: TGCGCCAGCAGCTTGGTGAAGGGGGGGAACACAGATACGCAGTATTTT
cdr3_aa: CASSLVKGGNTDTQYF

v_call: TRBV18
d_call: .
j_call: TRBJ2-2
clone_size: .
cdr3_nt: TGTGCCAGCTCCAGCGTGATGAACACCGGGGAGCTGTTTTTT
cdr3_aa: CASSSVMNTGELFF

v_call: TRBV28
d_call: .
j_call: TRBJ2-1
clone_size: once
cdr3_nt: TGTGCCAGCAGTTTTCAGGGTGGGTCCTACAATGAGCAGTTCTTC
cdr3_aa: CASSFQGGSYNEQFF

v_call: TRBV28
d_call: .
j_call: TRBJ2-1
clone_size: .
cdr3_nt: TGTGCCAGCACCCTAGCCGGACTATGGAATGAGCAGTTCTTC
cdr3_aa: CASTLAGLWNEQFF

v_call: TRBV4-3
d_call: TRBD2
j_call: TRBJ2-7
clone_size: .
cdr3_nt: TGCGCCAGCAGCCAAGCCGGGACTAGCGGCTACGAGCAGTACTTC
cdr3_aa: CASSQAGTSGYEQYF

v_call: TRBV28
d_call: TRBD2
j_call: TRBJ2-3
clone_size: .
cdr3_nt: TGTGCCAGCAGTTTATCGACTAGCGGGGCCACTTCGGGTACGCAGTATTTT
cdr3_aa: CASSLSTSGATSGTQYF

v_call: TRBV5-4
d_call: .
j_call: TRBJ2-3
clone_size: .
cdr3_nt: TGTGCCAGCAGCTTGGCTAGAGGGGATACGCAGTATTTT
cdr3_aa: CASSLARGDTQYF

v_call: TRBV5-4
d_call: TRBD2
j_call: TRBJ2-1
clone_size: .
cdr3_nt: TGTGCCAGCAGCTTGCCTTTGAGCGGGAGGGCCGGAAATGAGCAGTTCTTC
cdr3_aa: CASSLPLSGRAGNEQFF

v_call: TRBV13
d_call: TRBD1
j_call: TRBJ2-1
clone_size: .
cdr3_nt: TGTGCCAGCAGCTTAGGGAGGACAGGGAGCGTCAATGAGCAGTTCTTC
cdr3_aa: CASSLGRTGSVNEQFF

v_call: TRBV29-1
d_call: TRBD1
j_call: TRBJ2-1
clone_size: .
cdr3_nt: TGCAGCGTCGGCGGGACAGGTCTATACAATGAGCAGTTCTTC
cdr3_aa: CSVGGTGLYNEQFF

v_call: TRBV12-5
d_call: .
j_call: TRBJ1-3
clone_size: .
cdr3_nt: TGTGCTAGTGGTTTGCCCAAGTCTGCTGGAAACACCATATATTTT
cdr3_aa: CASGLPKSAGNTIYF

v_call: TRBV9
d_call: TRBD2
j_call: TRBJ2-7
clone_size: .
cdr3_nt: TGTGCCAGCAGCGACGGAGCGGGAGGGACCTACGAGCAGTACTTC
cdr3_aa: CASSDGAGGTYEQYF

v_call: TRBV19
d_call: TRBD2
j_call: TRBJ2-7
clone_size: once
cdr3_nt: TGTGCCAGTAGTAGGCGGACTAGCGGGAACTCCTACGAGCAGTACTTC
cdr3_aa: CASSRRTSGNSYEQYF

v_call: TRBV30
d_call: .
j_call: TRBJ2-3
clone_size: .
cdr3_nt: TGTGCCTGGAGTAGCGGCCAATACACAGATACGCAGTATTTT
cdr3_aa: CAWSSGQYTDTQYF

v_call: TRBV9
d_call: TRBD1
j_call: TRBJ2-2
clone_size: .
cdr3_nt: TGTGCCAGCAGCAATACAGGGGGACCCGGGGAGCTGTTTTTT
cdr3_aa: CASSNTGGPGELFF

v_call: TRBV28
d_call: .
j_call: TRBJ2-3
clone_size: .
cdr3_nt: TGTGCCAGCAGTCCGACTAGAAGGAGTGGGGATACGCAGTATTTT
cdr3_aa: CASSPTRRSGDTQYF

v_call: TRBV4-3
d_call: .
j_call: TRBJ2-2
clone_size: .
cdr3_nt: TGCGCCAGCAGCCAAGATCAGGGCTCCGGGGAGCTGTTTTTT
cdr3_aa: CASSQDQGSGELFF

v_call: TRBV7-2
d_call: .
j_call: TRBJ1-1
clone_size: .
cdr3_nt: TGTGCCAGCAGCCCGGACAATACTGAAGCCTTCTTT
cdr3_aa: CASSPDNTEAFF

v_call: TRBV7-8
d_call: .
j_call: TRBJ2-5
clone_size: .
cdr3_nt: TGTGCCAGCAGCTTGGTAAGGATTACCGGGGAGCAGTACTTC
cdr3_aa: CASSLVRITGEQYF

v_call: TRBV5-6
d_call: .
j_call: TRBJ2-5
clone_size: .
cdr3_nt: TGTGCCAGCAGCTTAACTAGGCCTCAAGAGACCCAGTACTTC
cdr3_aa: CASSLTRPQETQYF

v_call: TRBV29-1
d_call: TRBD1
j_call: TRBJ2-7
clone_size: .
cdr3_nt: TGCAGCGTTCATGGACAGGGCGAGCAGTACTTC
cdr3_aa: CSVHGQGEQYF

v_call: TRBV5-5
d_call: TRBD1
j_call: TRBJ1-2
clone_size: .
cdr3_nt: TGTGCCAGCAGCCCCTGGACAGGGACCTATGGCTACACCTTC
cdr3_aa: CASSPWTGTYGYTF

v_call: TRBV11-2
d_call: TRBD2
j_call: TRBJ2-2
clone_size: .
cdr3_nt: TGTGCCAGCACAGGACTAGCGGGAGCGAGTGTTGGGAACACCGGGGAGCTGTTTTTT
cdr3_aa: CASTGLAGASVGNTGELFF

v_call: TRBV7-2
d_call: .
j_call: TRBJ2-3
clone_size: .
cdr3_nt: TGTGCCAGCAGCCCCACGGTGGCAGCTAGCACAGATACGCAGTATTTT
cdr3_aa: CASSPTVAASTDTQYF